This record concerns one T cell receptor beta chain sequence. The CDR3 spans 16 residues. Germline V gene lookup returns CDR1 SNHLY and CDR2 FYNNEI. V was clipped by 8 bases and J by 3 bases, with 23 bases between them. Sequencing was performed with immunoSEQ multiplex PCR; in TCRdb, only in-frame clones are kept and a portion is missing. The sample lists around 40,000 clones, roughly nine tenths seen once, with about 1.2% in the top ten. This sample was included in a study of T cell changes during pregnancy in multiple sclerosis. The chain joins TRBV2 to TRBJ2-7, with D tentatively TRBD1 (9 bases). This sample comprised CD4+ T cells from peripheral blood mononuclear cells, obtained in the first trimester of pregnancy. This sequence originates from a female donor with multiple sclerosis, enrolled in a pregnancy study. CDR3 region: CASGFLQGAGGYEQYF. CDR3 bases: TGTGCCAGCGGGTTCTTACAGGGGGCGGGGGGCTACGAGCAGTACTTC.